This passage covers 29 T cell receptor beta chains from one sample sequenced in a study of T-cell memory formation after mild COVID-19. Each CDR3 protein gets one entry after TCRdb re-called the 5' RACE reads with MiXCR. The data contain fewer than 450,000 distinct CDR3 sequences, around 21% of them singletons. The sample was PBMCs or a T cell subset sorted from them (not recorded which). The receptors stem from an adult woman who had mild COVID-19 (a few samples of this study predate the infection). Cell type and time point are not known.

There are a few counts of this clonotype. The chain is built from TRBV5-5 and TRBJ1-1; maybe TRBD1 (5 bases). Trimming took 4 bases from V and 4 from J, leaving 17 bases between them. Germline V gene sequence: CDR1 SGHKS, CDR2 YYEKEE (reference sequence). The CDR3 runs to 15 residues. The CDR3 bases are TGTGCCAGCAGCCCCCGTGGGGCGATGGGCACTGAAGCTTTCTTT. Translating gives CASSPRGAMGTEAFF.

This chain connects TRBV29-1 to TRBJ2-3; D uncertain. Germline V lookup: CDR1 SQVTM, CDR2 ANQGSEA. Trimming took off 6 bases at V and 4 bases at J, with 11 bases between the two ends. The CDR3 has 12 amino acids. The CDR3 region has the DNA TGCAGCGTGGACCTTGGGTCAGATACGCAGTATTTT. Protein product: CSVDLGSDTQYF.

The chain recombines TRBV7-9 with TRBJ2-2; D gene unclear. Trimming left V 4 bases short and J 0 bases short, with 12 bases between. This CDR3 is 16 amino acids long. Looked up from germline, CDR1 is SEHNR and CDR2 is FQNEAQ (reference sequence). The chain's CDR3 is CASSSKTLANTGELFF. DNA of the CDR3: TGTGCCAGCAGCTCGAAGACACTCGCGAACACCGGGGAGCTGTTTTTT. The full variable domain, rest sourced from reference TRBV7-9 and TRBJ2-2, is DTGVSQNPRHKITKRGQNVTFRCDPISEHNRLYWYRQTLGQGPEFLTYFQNEAQLEKSRLLSDRFSAERPKGSFSTLEIQRTEQGDSAMYLCASSSKTLANTGELFFGEGSRLTVL.

The chain recombines TRBV20-1 with TRBJ1-1, with D possibly matching TRBD1 (5 bases). Trimming removed 4 bases from V and 1 base from J, with 13 bases in between. Germline V gene lookup returns CDR1 DFQATT and CDR2 SNEGSKA (reference sequence). The CDR3 spans 14 residues. CDR3 DNA: TGCAGTGCTACGCCCGGGACGGCGAACACTGAAGCTTTCTTT. Its protein product is CSATPGTANTEAFF.

CDR3 sequence reads: CASSRRALAGGLNEQFF. The CDR3 nucleotides read TGTGCCAGCAGCCGAAGGGCACTAGCGGGGGGGCTTAATGAGCAGTTCTTC. V and J are TRBV7-2 and TRBJ2-1; TRBD2 matches at 13 bases. From germline, CDR1 is SGHTA and CDR2 FQGNSA. After removal of 5 bases from V and 7 bases from J, the junction contained 11 bases not matched to a gene. This CDR3 spans 17 amino acids.

This clonotype was observed a handful of times. V gene TRBV5-1 combines with J gene TRBJ2-7, with D hard to call. With 0 bases removed from V and 7 bases from J, the gap between germline ends came to 14 bases. The CDR3 totals 14 residues. Germline-derived CDR1 and CDR2 are SGHRS and YFSETQ. In DNA, the CDR3 is TGCGCCAGCAGCTTGGAGCTTGGGATGGGTGAGCAGTACTTC. Translated, it gives CASSLELGMGEQYF.

This clonotype was counted only a few times. The V and J genes are TRBV20-1 and TRBJ2-3, with 11 nucleotides matching TRBD2. The CDR3 spans 17 residues. Germline CDR1 and CDR2: DFQATT and SNEGSKA (reference sequence). After removal of 2 bases from V and 3 bases from J, the junction contained 10 bases not matched to a gene. The CDR3 region is CSARLQPRTSGTDTQYF. The CDR3 nucleotides read TGCAGTGCTAGACTTCAACCGAGGACTAGCGGGACAGATACGCAGTATTTT.

This clonotype was seen more than once but under ten times. The chain joins TRBV4-2 to TRBJ2-7; D could derive from TRBD1 or TRBD2 (5 bases each). V dropped 0 bases and J dropped 11 bases, with 20 bases sitting between them. This CDR3 contains 15 residues. Germline assignment: CDR1 LGHNA and CDR2 YNFKEQ. This CDR3 is CASSQDWGSLASEYF. The CDR3 coding sequence is TGTGCCAGCAGCCAAGATTGGGGGAGTTTGGCGTCGGAGTACTTC.

J is TRBJ2-3 and V is TRBV7-3; possible D gene TRBD2, 6 bases. The CDR3 consists of 15 residues. Germline V gene sequence: CDR1 SGHTA, CDR2 FQGTGA. With 2 bases removed from V and 0 bases from J, the gap between germline ends came to 9 bases. The CDR3, as DNA: TGTGCCAGCAGCTTAGGCGGGGTTAGCACAGATACGCAGTATTTT. It yields the protein CASSLGGVSTDTQYF.

The chain links TRBV18 to TRBJ2-2; unclear D gene. Germline CDR1 and CDR2: KGHSH and LQKENI. The CDR3 totals 11 residues. The V and J ends lost 3 bases and 10 bases respectively, with 6 bases between them. CDR3 coding DNA: TGTGCCAGCTCACCTCGACAGGAGCTGTTTTTT. This translates into CASSPRQELFF.

The sample holds a few counts of this clonotype. The V and J genes are TRBV19 and TRBJ2-7; D may be TRBD2 (6 bases). The ends were cut back, 5 bases at V and 7 bases at J, with 18 bases in the middle. The CDR3 is made up of 14 amino acids. Germline V gene data show CDR1 as LNHDA and CDR2 as SQIVND (reference sequence). CDR3 nucleotide sequence: TGTGCCAGTAGTTCGTGGGACGTCGGGGGTGAGCAGTACTTC. Translating it yields CASSSWDVGGEQYF. Full variable domain (remainder filled in from reference TRBV19 and TRBJ2-7): DGGITQSPKYLFRKEGQNVTLSCEQNLNHDAMYWYRQDPGQGLRLIYYSQIVNDFQKGDIAEGYSVSREKKESFPLTVTSAQKNPTAFYLCASSSWDVGGEQYFGPGTRLTVT.

The chain links TRBV2 to TRBJ2-5, with 7 nucleotides matching TRBD1. V shed 3 bases, J shed 7 bases, and the junction held 5 bases outside the gene matches. The CDR3 contains 13 residues. Germline loops: CDR1 SNHLY, CDR2 FYNNEI. CDR3 sequence reads: CASSETGLGTQYF. The DNA of the CDR3 is TGTGCCAGCAGTGAGACAGGGTTAGGGACCCAGTACTTC.

CDR3 sequence reads: CASSYRTGGSDTQYF. For the CDR3, the DNA is TGTGCCAGCAGTTACCGGACAGGGGGCTCAGATACGCAGTATTTT. The chain has TRBV6-5 and TRBJ2-3; 11 nucleotides agree with TRBD1. Trimming cost V 2 bases and J 4 bases; bases outside gene matches: 2. In germline, CDR1 is MNHEY, CDR2 SVGAGI. The CDR3 has 15 amino acids.

The V gene is TRBV6-5, the J gene TRBJ2-2; tentatively, D is TRBD2 (6 bases). The CDR3 consists of 16 residues. V was clipped by 0 bases and J by 2 bases, with 10 bases between them. The germline gives CDR1 MNHEY, CDR2 SVGAGI. The CDR3 sequence is CASSYSPGSNTGELFF. The CDR3 DNA sequence: TGTGCCAGCAGTTACTCGCCCGGGAGTAACACCGGGGAGCTGTTTTTT.

The sample holds a few counts of this clonotype. The rearrangement joins TRBV14 to TRBJ2-5; 10 positions agree with TRBD1. CDR1 SGHDN and CDR2 FVKESK come from the germline V gene. CDR3 length: 15 residues. The trim removed 4 bases at V and 7 bases at J, leaving 9 bases unmatched. The CDR3: CASSPLGQGRRTQYF. DNA for the CDR3: TGTGCCAGCAGCCCTCTGGGACAGGGGAGGAGGACCCAGTACTTC.

This clonotype has a handful of counts. V is TRBV15 and J is TRBJ2-3, with D maybe TRBD2 (6 bases). V lost 3 bases to trimming and J lost 0 bases, with 10 bases between them. This CDR3 has 15 amino acids. Germline assignment: CDR1 LNHNV and CDR2 YYDKDF (reference sequence). CDR3 coding DNA: TGTGCCACCAGCAGGGAAGGGACTAGCACAGATACGCAGTATTTT. The encoded protein is CATSREGTSTDTQYF.

This chain links TRBV12-3 or TRBV12-4 with TRBJ1-1, with 7 bases fitting TRBD1. The V and J ends lost 6 bases and 8 bases, in that order; junction bases with no gene match: 12. The CDR3 loop spans 14 amino acids. The CDR3 DNA reads as TGTGCCAGCAGACCGGGGACAGCCAAGAGGGAAGCTTTCTTT. It encodes CASRPGTAKREAFF.

This clonotype was detected only a few times. The chain recombines TRBV7-8 with TRBJ1-4, with D maybe TRBD1 (5 bases). The length of the CDR3 is 17 residues. Per the germline V gene, CDR1 is SGHVS and CDR2 is FQNEAQ. V shed 5 bases and J shed 7 bases, with 23 bases lying between them. CDR3 region: CASSPRTFREWAEKLFF. CDR3 in DNA: TGTGCCAGCAGCCCTAGGACCTTCAGGGAATGGGCTGAAAAACTGTTTTTT.

Only a few counts were recorded for this clonotype. The chain uses TRBV10-3 and TRBJ2-3; D is unclear. The V end lost 10 bases, the J end lost 1 base, and 9 bases lay between the germline ends. This CDR3 has 12 amino acids. Germline V gives CDR1 ENHRY, CDR2 SYGVKD. CDR3 sequence (DNA): TGTGCCACCAAGTCCGGCACAGATACGCAGTATTTT. It translates to CATKSGTDTQYF.

The J gene is TRBJ2-1, the V gene TRBV12-3 or TRBV12-4; 9 nucleotides line up with TRBD2. The CDR3 is 17 residues long. V gave up 6 bases and J gave up 0 bases; unmatched junction bases: 9. CDR3 protein: CASRPYGLASSYNEQFF. As DNA, the CDR3 is TGTGCCAGCAGGCCATATGGACTAGCGAGCTCCTACAATGAGCAGTTCTTC.

This clonotype was seen only a few times. As DNA, the CDR3 is TGTGCCAGCAGCAGGAGCTTTCGGGAGACCCAGTACTTC. This sequence encodes CASSRSFRETQYF. V usage is TRBV5-6 and J usage is TRBJ2-5, with D uncertain. The CDR3 has 13 residues. V was pared by 4 bases and J by 5 bases, with 12 bases between. Germline CDR1 reads SGHDT; CDR2 reads YYEEEE.

The sample holds a few counts of this clonotype. The chain employs TRBV12-3 or TRBV12-4 and TRBJ1-2, with 8 bases aligning to TRBD1. The CDR3 runs 13 residues. The J segment lost 14 bases and the V segment lost 3 bases, leaving 11 bases of the junction unmatched. CDR3 DNA sequence: TGTGCCAGCAGTTTGAAGGACAGGGTCTGGTTGACCTTC. This encodes CASSLKDRVWLTF.

The J gene is TRBJ2-2, the V gene TRBV4-2, with D perhaps matching TRBD2 (5 bases). CDR1 is LGHNA and CDR2 is YNFKEQ in the germline V gene. This CDR3 region has 18 residues. Trimming removed 4 bases from V and 3 bases from J, with 21 bases in between. CDR3 sequence: CASSLLARGPPDTGELFF. CDR3 nucleotides: TGTGCCAGCAGCCTACTCGCCCGGGGTCCCCCCGACACCGGGGAGCTGTTTTTT.

The sample holds a few counts of this clonotype. The chain recombines TRBV30 with TRBJ1-1, with 8 bases matching TRBD1. Germline V gene sequence: CDR1 GTSNPN, CDR2 SVGIG (reference sequence). CDR3 length: 12 amino acids. The CDR3 nucleotides read TGTTCGTCAGGGGGCTATCGCACTGAAGCTTTCTTT. Translated, it gives CSSGGYRTEAFF.

V usage is TRBV7-9 and J usage is TRBJ2-5; D ambiguous. Trimming pared 1 base from V and 7 bases from J, leaving 7 bases between. This CDR3 region has 12 residues. Germline V gives CDR1 SEHNR, CDR2 FQNEAQ (reference sequence). The CDR3 DNA is TGTGCCAGCAGCTTAGGGGTGGCGACCCAGTACTTC. It encodes CASSLGVATQYF.

This clonotype was counted only a few times. V usage is TRBV9 and J usage is TRBJ2-6, with D maybe TRBD1 (5 bases). The CDR3 extends over 16 amino acids. Germline CDR1 reads SGDLS; CDR2 reads YYNGEE. The V end lost 2 bases, the J end lost 0 bases, and 9 bases lay between the germline ends. The CDR3 DNA reads as TGTGCCAGCAGCGTTTCAGGGCCCTCTGGGGCCAACGTCCTGACTTTC. This codes for CASSVSGPSGANVLTF.

The chain recombines TRBV20-1 with TRBJ1-1, with a weak D call TRBD1 (6 bases). CDR3 size: 12 residues. The germline V gene encodes CDR1 DFQATT and CDR2 SNEGSKA (reference sequence). The V gene lost 6 bases and the J gene lost 5 bases, with 13 bases spanning the gap. The CDR3 region has the DNA TGCAGTGCATCCCAGGGGAGGACTGAAGCTTTCTTT. This gives the protein CSASQGRTEAFF.

V and J are TRBV27 and TRBJ1-1; the D gene is possibly TRBD1 (6 bases). V dropped 6 bases and J dropped 3 bases, with 23 bases sitting between them. The CDR3 consists of 17 residues. Per the germline V gene, CDR1 is MNHEY and CDR2 is SMNVEV (reference sequence). This CDR3 reads CASSRRIRGGHDTEAFF. CDR3 nucleotide sequence: TGTGCCAGCAGCCGTCGAATTAGGGGGGGCCACGACACTGAAGCTTTCTTT.

In this sample, this clonotype turned up a few times. This chain connects TRBV9 to TRBJ2-1; D not resolved. The germline V gene encodes CDR1 SGDLS and CDR2 YYNGEE. Trimming took 2 bases from V and 2 from J, leaving 5 bases between them. The CDR3 is 13 amino acids. The chain's CDR3 is CASSVEPYNEQFF. In DNA, the CDR3 is TGTGCCAGCAGCGTGGAGCCCTACAATGAGCAGTTCTTC. Full variable domain (remainder filled in from reference TRBV9 and TRBJ2-1): DSGVTQTPKHLITATGQRVTLRCSPRSGDLSVYWYQQSLDQGLQFLIQYYNGEERAKGNILERFSAQQFPDLHSELNLSSLELGDSALYFCASSVEPYNEQFFGPGTRLTVL.